This TCR beta chain is drawn from a study of shared clonotypes between healthy human individuals. Overall study findings and caveats: Despite large depth, sorted-subset datasets appeared incompletely sequenced. All-four-donor shared clonotypes had higher generation probabilities than non-shared clonotypes did. The researchers took only blood, and tissue repertoires probably look different.

TCRdb's copy holds only in-frame clones and misses some; the assay was immunoSEQ multiplex PCR. The repertoire holds hundreds of thousands of clones, with 73% as singletons. Concerning this clone itself: Its antigen is unknown.

J was trimmed by 5 bases and V by 4 bases; bases with no gene match: 9. The CDR3 consists of 15 residues. Germline V lookup: CDR1 SGHNT, CDR2 YYREEE (reference sequence). The CD4+ fraction was divided into a CD45RA+ naive subset and a CD45RA-negative memory subset. The chain uses TRBV5-4 and TRBJ2-5; 9 bases match TRBD2. This TCR was sampled from a woman younger than 45 in good health. Sequenced material: memory CD4+ T cells sorted from blood. As to subset: CD45RA-negative fraction. The CDR3 loop reads CASSVSGGRVETQYF. The CDR3 nucleotides read TGTGCCAGCAGCGTTTCCGGCGGGAGGGTTGAGACCCAGTACTTC.